The 19 T cell receptor beta chains below were found in one sample sequenced in a study of blood T cell repertoires in COVID-19. Method: immunoSEQ multiplex PCR; TCRdb's copy keeps in-frame clones and lacks some. The sample includes 350,000 to 450,000 clones, roughly nine tenths of them seen just once. The sequenced sample consisted of PBMCs or T cells enriched from blood (not recorded which). The receptors were sampled from a woman in her twenties or thirties who had recovered from COVID-19.

This clone has only one observation. The J gene is TRBJ1-5, the V gene TRBV10-3; no clear D gene. From germline, CDR1 is ENHRY and CDR2 SYGVKD. V lost 10 bases, J lost 3 bases, and 13 bases lay in between. The CDR3 is made up of 13 amino acids. DNA of the CDR3: TGTGCCAGCAACCGGGATCTCAATCAGCCCCAGCATTTT. Encoded protein: CASNRDLNQPQHF.

V is TRBV2 and J is TRBJ1-5; 7 bases align to TRBD1. With V trimmed by 1 base and J by 5 bases, 8 bases remained unmatched. CDR3 size: 16 residues. CDR1 is SNHLY, CDR2 FYNNEI, per germline. CDR3 sequence (DNA): TGTGCCAGCAGTGAAGAAAGGACAGGCTCGGATCAGCCCCAGCATTTT. Translated: CASSEERTGSDQPQHF.

The chain links TRBV19 to TRBJ2-2; the D gene is possibly TRBD1 (6 bases). This CDR3 has 16 residues. Trimming left V 1 base short and J 3 bases short, with 12 bases between. Germline lookup yields CDR1 LNHDA and CDR2 SQIVND (reference sequence). CDR3 in DNA: TGTGCCAGTAGTATAGTAACCCAGGGGTACACCGGGGAGCTGTTTTTT. This gives the protein CASSIVTQGYTGELFF.

The gene calls are TRBV30 and TRBJ1-4; D is unclear. This CDR3 is 15 amino acids long. The V and J ends lost 1 base and 2 bases respectively, with 11 bases between them. Germline CDR1 and CDR2: GTSNPN and SVGIG (reference sequence). In DNA, the CDR3 is TGTGCCTGGAGTGGGAGCTTGGCCACTAATGAAAAACTGTTTTTT. This translates into CAWSGSLATNEKLFF.

The V and J genes are TRBV27 and TRBJ2-7, with D maybe TRBD1 (6 bases). This CDR3 has 14 amino acids. Trimming shortened V by 1 base and J by 1 base, and 8 bases separated the two germline ends. Germline CDR1 is MNHEY and CDR2 is SMNVEV (reference sequence). CDR3 sequence reads: CASSLFTGSYEQYF. The CDR3 DNA sequence: TGTGCCAGCAGTTTATTTACAGGGTCCTACGAGCAGTACTTC.

The CDR3 sequence is CASSQDGGLGNTIYF. Here the CDR3 DNA reads TGCGCCAGCAGCCAAGACGGGGGGCTCGGAAACACCATATATTTT. The chain is built from TRBV4-3 and TRBJ1-3; TRBD1 is a possible D gene (6 bases). The ends were cut back, 0 bases at V and 4 bases at J, with 10 bases in the middle. There are 15 residues in the CDR3. Looked up from germline, CDR1 is LGHNA and CDR2 is YSLEER.

This rearrangement joins TRBV28 to TRBJ1-1; D is undetermined. The V end lost 2 bases, the J end lost 2 bases, and 6 bases lay between the germline ends. Germline-derived CDR1 and CDR2 are MDHEN and SYDVKM. This CDR3 is 13 amino acids long. CDR3 region: CASSLLSNTEAFF. In nucleotides, the CDR3 is TGTGCCAGCAGTTTACTTTCTAACACTGAAGCTTTCTTT.

This sequence joins TRBV6-1 and TRBJ2-3, with 12 bases identical to TRBD2. V was clipped by 3 bases and J by 3 bases; unmatched bases: 4. The length of the CDR3 is 16 residues. The germline gives CDR1 MNHNS, CDR2 SASEGT. CDR3 bases: TGTGCCAGCAGTGACCCTAGCGGGGGGGCAACAGATACGCAGTATTTT. Translating it yields CASSDPSGGATDTQYF.

This chain links TRBV27 with TRBJ2-1; D may be TRBD2 (6 bases). The germline V gene has CDR1 MNHEY and CDR2 SMNVEV (reference sequence). V lost 4 bases and J 4 bases, leaving 11 bases between the germline ends. The CDR3 consists of 14 residues. The CDR3 is CASSSSRGYNEQFF. The CDR3 nucleotides are TGTGCCAGCAGTTCCTCCCGGGGGTACAATGAGCAGTTCTTC.

The chain recombines TRBV14 with TRBJ1-1, with a possible D match to TRBD1 (5 bases). Per the germline V gene, CDR1 is SGHDN and CDR2 is FVKESK. Trimming shortened V by 7 bases and J by 3 bases, and 21 bases separated the two germline ends. CDR3 length equals 16 residues. The CDR3 reads CASKTDIGLLDTEAFF. The CDR3, as DNA: TGTGCCAGCAAGACAGATATCGGACTACTCGACACTGAAGCTTTCTTT.

This clone turned up a few times. The chain employs TRBV19 and TRBJ1-3; D perhaps matches TRBD1 (5 bases). The length of the CDR3 is 16 residues. Germline loops: CDR1 LNHDA, CDR2 SQIVND (reference sequence). V was pared by 6 bases and J by 0 bases, with 15 bases between. CDR3 sequence: CASSTLGASSGNTIYF. In nucleotides, the CDR3 is TGTGCCAGTAGCACCCTAGGGGCCAGCTCTGGAAACACCATATATTTT.

V usage is TRBV7-3 and J usage is TRBJ1-6; a weak D match, TRBD1 (5 bases). Per the germline V gene, CDR1 is SGHTA and CDR2 is FQGTGA. The CDR3 sequence is 16 residues long. Trimming left V 5 bases short and J 6 bases short, with 17 bases between. This CDR3 reads CASSKLLSGPNSPLHF. The DNA of the CDR3 is TGTGCCAGCAGCAAATTACTCTCAGGGCCTAATTCACCCCTCCACTTT.

The genes are TRBV6-6 and TRBJ1-1; no clear D gene. In germline, CDR1 is MNHNY, CDR2 SVGAGI (reference sequence). The CDR3 runs 11 residues. The V end was cut by 8 bases, the J end by 4 bases, with 8 bases between. CDR3: CASSEITEAFF. DNA for the CDR3: TGTGCCAGCTCGGAGATCACTGAAGCTTTCTTT.

The chain employs TRBV14 and TRBJ2-2; D is possibly TRBD2 (5 bases). Per the germline V gene, CDR1 is SGHDN and CDR2 is FVKESK. Between the trimmed V and J ends, which lost 6 bases and 2 bases, there was a span of 10 bases. The CDR3 runs 14 residues. Here the CDR3 reads CASSGLINTGELFF. The CDR3 DNA sequence: TGTGCCAGCAGTGGACTGATTAACACCGGGGAGCTGTTTTTT.

The V call is TRBV2, the J call TRBJ1-2; D unclear. V lost 1 base and J lost 4, with 13 bases in between. The V gene's germline CDR1 is SNHLY and CDR2 FYNNEI. The CDR3 sequence is 15 residues long. The CDR3 region has the DNA TGTGCCAGCAGTGAAGGGCAGGCCCCTATCTATGGCTACACCTTC. This codes for CASSEGQAPIYGYTF.

Concerning this clone: One junction end disagrees with the germline gene, perhaps due to a read error. The chain is built from TRBV18 and TRBJ1-4; 7 bases line up with TRBD1. The CDR3 runs 16 residues. Germline assignment: CDR1 KGHSH and CDR2 LQKENI. CDR3 amino acids: CASSPPRGLRDEKLFF. DNA of the CDR3: TGTGCCAGCTCCCCACCTAGGGGGCTGAGGGATGAAAAACTGTTTTTT.

The chain is built from TRBV28 and TRBJ2-7; 10 bases fit TRBD1. Germline V gene sequence: CDR1 MDHEN, CDR2 SYDVKM. This CDR3 has 15 residues. Trimming took 6 bases from V and 3 from J; bases not matched to a gene: 8. CDR3 sequence reads: CASSPRDRGDYEQYF. The CDR3 nucleotides read TGTGCCAGCAGCCCAAGGGACAGGGGAGACTACGAGCAGTACTTC.

DNA of the CDR3: TGTGCCAGCAGGTGGACAGGGGGCCCCTTCTACGAGCAGTACTTC. Translation: CASRWTGGPFYEQYF. This chain uses TRBV11-2 with TRBJ2-7; 11 nucleotides align to TRBD1. CDR3 length equals 15 residues. Per germline, CDR1 SGHAT and CDR2 FQNNGV. Unmatched junction bases numbered 7, after V lost 6 bases and J lost 3 bases. The whole variable domain, filled in from reference TRBV11-2 and TRBJ2-7, reads EAGVAQSPRYKIIEKRQSVAFWCNPISGHATLYWYQQILGQGPKLLIQFQNNGVVDDSQLPKDRFSAERLKGVDSTLKIQPAKLEDSAVYLCASRWTGGPFYEQYFGPGTRLTVT.

CDR3 DNA sequence: TGTGCCAGCTCACCGATTGGCGGGGCCACCTACGAGCAGTACTTC. Translation: CASSPIGGATYEQYF. This chain connects TRBV18 to TRBJ2-7; weak D call: TRBD2 (6 bases). The CDR3 is 15 amino acids. V gave up 3 bases and J gave up 2 bases, with 14 bases separating them. Germline-derived CDR1 and CDR2 are KGHSH and LQKENI.